This TCR beta chain was profiled in a study of shared clonotypes between healthy human individuals. CDR3 size: 13 residues. The germline gives CDR1 GTSNPN, CDR2 SVGIG (reference sequence). V shed 3 bases, J shed 0 bases, and the junction held 2 bases outside the gene matches. The table came from immunoSEQ multiplex PCR; TCRdb's copy has only in-frame clones and leaves some out. The sample has some 2,100,000 clones; roughly 95% are singletons. Of note for this clone: The sample has other DNA sequences that encode this CDR3 too.

J is TRBJ2-7 and V is TRBV30; the match to TRBD2 covers 7 bases. The sequence was collected from a young man in good health. Sequencing was performed on naive CD4+ T cells sorted from blood. Noted subset: CD45RA+ positively selected. The CDR3 is CAWRVAGSYEQYF. The CDR3 coding sequence is TGTGCCTGGAGGGTAGCGGGCTCCTACGAGCAGTACTTC.